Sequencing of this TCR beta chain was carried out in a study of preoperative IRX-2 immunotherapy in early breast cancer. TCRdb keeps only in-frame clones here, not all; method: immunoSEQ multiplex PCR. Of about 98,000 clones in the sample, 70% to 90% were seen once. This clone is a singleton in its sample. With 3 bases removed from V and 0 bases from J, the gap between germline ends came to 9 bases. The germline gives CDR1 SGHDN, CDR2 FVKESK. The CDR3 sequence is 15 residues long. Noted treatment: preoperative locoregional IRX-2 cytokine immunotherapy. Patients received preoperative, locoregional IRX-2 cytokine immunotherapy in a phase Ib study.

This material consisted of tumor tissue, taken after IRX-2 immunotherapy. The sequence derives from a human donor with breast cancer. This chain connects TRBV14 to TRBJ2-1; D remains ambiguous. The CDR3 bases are TGTGCCAGCAGCCAGATTACGAGCTCCTACAATGAGCAGTTCTTC. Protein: CASSQITSSYNEQFF.